This TCR beta chain was captured in a study of molecular identifiers for immune sequencing clone quantification. At the level of the study: Four of five RNA aliquots from around 18,000 or 91,000 naive CD8 T cells were sequenced.

This clonotype was observed once. The target antigen is unknown. Just one base apart from a much larger clone, this may be a read error. The CDR3 is made up of 12 amino acids. The germline gives CDR1 SQVTM, CDR2 ANQGSEA. One entry per CDR3 protein, called by TCRdb with MiXCR from the PCR reads. Here the sample spans about 39,000 distinct CDR3 sequences, 18% being singletons. Naive CD8 T cells were FACS-sorted by CD8+CD4-CCR7+CD45RA+ markers. Study-level results: A single cell's spiked Jurkat TCR RNA was reportedly detectable among 950,000 to 1,000,000 naive cells.

The sequence derives from a human donor in good health. Some libraries in this study had Jurkat cell RNA spiked in. Material: naive CD8+ T cells from blood, with Jurkat cell RNA spiked in. Subset meaning: FACS-sorted CD8+CD4-CCR7+CD45RA+ naive T cells. V usage is TRBV29-1 and J usage is TRBJ2-7, with D perhaps TRBD1 (6 bases). CDR3 bases: TGCAGCGTTGTCAGGGGAGACTACAAGCAGTACTTC. As protein: CSVVRGDYKQYF.